This T cell receptor beta chain was recorded in a study of T-cell reconstitution after alpha-beta-depleted transplantation in children. As it was prepared, the TCRbeta library received unique molecular identifiers. TCRdb redid the calling of the PCR reads with MiXCR, one entry per CDR3 protein. The repertoire holds roughly 500,000 distinct CDR3 sequences, about 16% seen once, with 2.5% to 3.5% in the top ten. J was trimmed by 3 bases and V by 6 bases; bases with no gene match: 10. The CDR3 has 15 amino acids. The TCR sequence derives from a human donor who donated a stem cell graft to a child with acute lymphoblastic leukemia. The input for sequencing was PBMCs from the stem cell graft donor, taken from the stem cell graft. The V gene is TRBV12-3 or TRBV12-4, the J gene TRBJ2-7, with 8 bases that match TRBD1. The CDR3: CASRPTGTGHYEQYF. CDR3 bases: TGTGCCAGCAGACCAACCGGGACAGGTCACTACGAGCAGTACTTC.